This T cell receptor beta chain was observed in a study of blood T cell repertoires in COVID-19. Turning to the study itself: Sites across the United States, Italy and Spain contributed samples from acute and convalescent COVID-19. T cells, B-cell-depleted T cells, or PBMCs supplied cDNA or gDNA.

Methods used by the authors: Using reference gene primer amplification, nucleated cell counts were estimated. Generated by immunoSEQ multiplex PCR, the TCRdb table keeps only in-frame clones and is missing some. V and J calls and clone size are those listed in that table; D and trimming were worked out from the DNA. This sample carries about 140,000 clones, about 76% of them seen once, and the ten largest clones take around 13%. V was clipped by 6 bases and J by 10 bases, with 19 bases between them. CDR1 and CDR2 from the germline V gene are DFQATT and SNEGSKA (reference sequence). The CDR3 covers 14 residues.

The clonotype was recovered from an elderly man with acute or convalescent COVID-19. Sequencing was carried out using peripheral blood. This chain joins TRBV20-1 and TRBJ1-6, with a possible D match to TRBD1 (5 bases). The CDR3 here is CSASQGREDSPLHF. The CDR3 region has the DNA TGCAGTGCGAGTCAGGGCAGGGAAGACTCACCCCTCCACTTT.